This T cell receptor beta chain was identified in a study of cytomegalovirus exposure and HLA in healthy donors. Study-wide findings and caveats: It was confirmed in vitro that a few of the CMV-associated chains were specific for CMV antigens.

Assay: immunoSEQ multiplex PCR; the TCRdb copy retains only in-frame clones and omits some. The repertoire holds 150,000 to 200,000 clones, 86% seen once, with 1.4% to 1.5% in the top ten. Comments on this clone: Its antigen is still unknown.

Sequencing was carried out using PBMCs. The TCR originated in a woman in her late teens or twenties in good health and CMV-seronegative.

For the CDR3, the DNA is TGTGCCAGCACCCAGGGACAGGGGGGCCCCGGGGAGCTGTTTTTT. Its protein is CASTQGQGGPGELFF. J is TRBJ2-2 and V is TRBV6-5, with 11 bases matching TRBD1. The germline V gene has CDR1 MNHEY and CDR2 SVGAGI. The CDR3 loop spans 15 amino acids. V lost 7 bases and J lost 6; bases outside the gene matches: 7.